This T cell receptor beta chain was sequenced in a study of control samples from healthy donors and cancer patients. Trimming left V 4 bases short and J 1 base short, with 11 bases between. The CDR3 runs to 15 residues. CDR1 and CDR2 from the germline V gene are MNHEY and SVGEGT. Sequencing used immunoSEQ multiplex PCR; TCRdb keeps in-frame clones, though not all of them. The sample holds roughly 90,000 clones, about 89% seen once. Sequencing was performed on PBMCs. The receptor's source is a woman in her forties or fifties with colorectal cancer. This chain connects TRBV6-2 or TRBV6-3 to TRBJ2-1; D is undetermined. The DNA for the CDR3 is TGTGCCAGCAGTTTAGGGCTCAGGTCCTACAATGAGCAGTTCTTC. It translates to CASSLGLRSYNEQFF.